The rows below give T cell receptor beta chains drawn from one sample of a study of cytotoxic CD8 clonotypes in ibrutinib-treated CLL. Sequencing used immunoSEQ multiplex PCR; TCRdb keeps in-frame clones, though not all of them. The table lists 50,000 to 60,000 clones, roughly 83% of them singletons. Source: PBMCs, taken after 24 months of ibrutinib treatment. These receptors were taken from a human donor with chronic lymphocytic leukemia. CDR3s include the opening cysteine and the closing phenylalanine or tryptophan. A D gene is named only where the DNA matches it firmly. Only some rows state a clone size, as once, few, many or a class for expanded clones.

v_gene,len,abundance,j_gene,d_gene,CDR3aa,CDR3nt
TRBV5-4,13,.,TRBJ2-2,.,CAHGSTPLGELFF,TGTGCCCATGGTTCCACCCCTTTGGGGGAGCTGTTTTTT
TRBV6-6,12,.,TRBJ2-1,.,CASSYGYNEQFF,TGTGCCAGCAGTTACGGCTACAATGAGCAGTTCTTC
TRBV5-1,17,.,TRBJ2-1,TRBD2,CASSLVAGDSSYNEQFF,TGCGCCAGCAGCTTAGTGGCGGGAGATAGCTCCTACAATGAGCAGTTCTTC
TRBV29-1,15,.,TRBJ2-1,.,CSVECRVRSYNEQFF,TGCAGCGTTGAATGCAGGGTTAGGTCCTACAATGAGCAGTTCTTC
TRBV6-5,14,.,TRBJ2-7,TRBD1,CASRLGQGAGEQYF,TGTGCCAGCAGACTCGGACAGGGGGCGGGCGAGCAGTACTTC
TRBV9,15,.,TRBJ2-5,TRBD2,CASSISPIAGETQYF,TGTGCCAGCAGCATATCTCCAATAGCGGGTGAGACCCAGTACTTC
TRBV10-3,13,.,TRBJ2-1,.,CAISDPLSSEQFF,TGTGCCATCAGTGACCCCCTGAGTTCGGAGCAGTTCTTC
TRBV7-9,15,.,TRBJ2-7,TRBD1,CASSFETGGSDEQYF,TGTGCCAGCAGCTTCGAGACAGGGGGCTCGGACGAGCAGTACTTC
TRBV27,14,.,TRBJ2-1,TRBD2,CASSPSGRGNEQFF,TGTGCCAGCAGCCCTAGCGGGAGGGGAAATGAGCAGTTCTTC
TRBV29-1,16,.,TRBJ2-3,.,CSQKGGTDRDTDTQYF,TGCAGCCAAAAGGGAGGGACCGACAGGGACACAGATACGCAGTATTTT
TRBV11-2,15,.,TRBJ1-5,TRBD1,CASSRNRGSNQPQHF,TGTGCCAGCAGCCGGAACAGGGGGAGCAATCAGCCCCAGCATTTT
TRBV28,12,once,TRBJ1-1,.,CASSLVDTEAFF,TGTGCCAGCAGTTTGGTGGACACTGAAGCTTTCTTT
TRBV5-6,15,.,TRBJ2-3,TRBD1,CASSWPGTGTDTQYF,TGTGCCAGCAGCTGGCCCGGGACAGGAACAGATACGCAGTATTTT
TRBV6-1,14,once,TRBJ1-2,.,CASSESGRNYGYTF,TGTGCCAGCAGTGAATCAGGGCGTAACTATGGCTACACCTTC
TRBV5-5,11,few,TRBJ2-1,.,CASSLFNEQFF,TGTGCCAGCAGCTTGTTCAATGAGCAGTTCTTC
TRBV27,15,.,TRBJ2-7,TRBD2,CASSLLASGNYEQYF,TGTGCCAGCAGTTTACTCGCTAGCGGGAACTACGAGCAGTACTTC
TRBV6-4,11,.,TRBJ1-5,.,CASKWSQPQHF,TGTGCCAGCAAGTGGTCCCAGCCCCAGCATTTT
TRBV6-6,13,.,TRBJ2-3,.,CASSYANGDTQYF,TGTGCCAGCAGTTACGCCAATGGGGATACGCAGTATTTT
TRBV14,16,.,TRBJ1-2,TRBD1,CASSPSPGQGRYGYTF,TGTGCCAGCAGCCCCTCCCCGGGACAGGGCCGGTATGGCTACACCTTC
TRBV27,14,.,TRBJ1-5,.,CASSLSVSNQPQHF,TGTGCCAGCAGTCTCTCGGTTAGCAATCAGCCCCAGCATTTT
TRBV5-4,16,.,TRBJ1-2,.,CASSPPPGTSNYGYTF,TGTGCCAGCAGCCCGCCGCCCGGGACCTCTAACTATGGCTACACCTTC
TRBV6-5,14,.,TRBJ2-3,.,CAVRLGRSTDTQYF,TGTGCCGTCCGTCTGGGGCGGAGCACAGATACGCAGTATTTT
TRBV14,13,.,TRBJ2-7,.,CASSSYRGYEQYF,TGTGCCAGCAGCTCTTATCGCGGTTACGAGCAGTACTTC
TRBV5-4,15,.,TRBJ2-3,TRBD2,CASSLGLAVTDTQYF,TGTGCCAGCAGCTTGGGACTAGCGGTCACAGATACGCAGTATTTT
TRBV11-2,15,few,TRBJ2-2,TRBD1,CASRPGGSNTGELFF,TGTGCCAGCAGACCAGGGGGATCGAACACCGGGGAGCTGTTTTTT
TRBV7-2,12,.,TRBJ2-5,.,CASSPGAETQYF,TGTGCCAGCAGCCCCGGTGCGGAGACCCAGTACTTC
TRBV9,12,.,TRBJ1-1,.,CASSVVGPGAFF,TGTGCCAGCAGCGTAGTGGGCCCGGGAGCTTTCTTT
TRBV18,16,.,TRBJ2-2,.,CASSPVPGGGTGELFF,TGTGCCAGCTCACCAGTCCCAGGGGGAGGCACCGGGGAGCTGTTTTTT
TRBV5-1,15,once,TRBJ2-7,TRBD2,CASSPRLAGVYEQYF,TGCGCCAGCAGCCCCCGACTAGCGGGAGTCTACGAGCAGTACTTC
TRBV18,13,.,TRBJ2-2,TRBD1,CASSRDRAGELFF,TGTGCCAGCTCTCGGGACAGGGCCGGGGAGCTGTTTTTT
TRBV12-5,14,.,TRBJ2-5,TRBD2,CASGNGTSGETQYF,TGTGCTAGTGGTAACGGGACTAGCGGGGAGACCCAGTACTTC
TRBV19,14,.,TRBJ2-5,.,CASSTHRVRETQYF,TGTGCCAGTAGTACTCACAGGGTGAGGGAGACCCAGTACTTC
TRBV9,15,.,TRBJ2-7,TRBD2,CASSLQASGIYEQYF,TGTGCCAGCAGCTTACAGGCTAGCGGAATTTACGAGCAGTACTTC
TRBV28,16,.,TRBJ1-2,.,CASSFYSPPGYGGYTF,TGTGCCAGCAGTTTTTACAGCCCCCCGGGTTATGGTGGCTACACCTTC
TRBV5-1,15,.,TRBJ2-3,TRBD2,CASSLDQRGPDTQYF,TGCGCCAGCAGCTTGGATCAGCGGGGTCCAGATACGCAGTATTTT
TRBV6-1,15,.,TRBJ2-6,.,CASSTGSTVSNVLTF,TGTGCCAGCAGCACAGGTTCTACTGTGTCCAACGTCCTGACTTTC
TRBV30,15,.,TRBJ2-3,.,CAWRSIAKGPYTQYF,TGTGCCTGGAGGTCGATAGCAAAAGGTCCCTATACGCAGTATTTT
TRBV19,18,.,TRBJ2-1,TRBD2,CAGSMTSGFKSSYNEQFF,TGTGCCGGTAGTATGACTAGCGGGTTCAAGAGCTCCTACAATGAGCAGTTCTTC
TRBV10-3,18,.,TRBJ2-1,TRBD2,CAISESGIAGDFGNEQFF,TGTGCCATCAGTGAGTCGGGCATAGCGGGAGATTTTGGCAATGAGCAGTTCTTC
TRBV11-2,18,.,TRBJ2-7,TRBD2,CASSLEFEVAGNSYEQYF,TGTGCCAGCAGCTTAGAGTTCGAGGTAGCGGGTAACTCCTACGAGCAGTACTTC
TRBV5-1,14,.,TRBJ2-3,TRBD2,CASSRGTSDDTQYF,TGCGCCAGCAGCCGTGGGACTAGTGACGATACGCAGTATTTT
TRBV19,14,few,TRBJ2-1,.,CASSTTSTYNEQFF,TGTGCCAGTAGTACGACAAGTACCTACAATGAGCAGTTCTTC
TRBV10-3,16,.,TRBJ2-6,.,CAISVVGGSGANVLTF,TGTGCCATCAGTGTGGTCGGAGGCTCTGGGGCCAACGTCCTGACTTTC
TRBV5-4,16,.,TRBJ1-2,TRBD1,CASSFSGTGGFGGYTF,TGTGCCAGCAGCTTCTCCGGGACAGGGGGTTTTGGAGGCTACACCTTC
TRBV27,15,.,TRBJ2-7,TRBD1,CASSLFNTGQFEQYF,TGTGCCAGCAGTTTATTCAACACGGGACAGTTCGAGCAGTACTTC
TRBV19,15,.,TRBJ2-5,TRBD1,CASSITAGGLETQYF,TGTGCCAGTAGTATCACCGCAGGGGGCCTGGAGACCCAGTACTTC